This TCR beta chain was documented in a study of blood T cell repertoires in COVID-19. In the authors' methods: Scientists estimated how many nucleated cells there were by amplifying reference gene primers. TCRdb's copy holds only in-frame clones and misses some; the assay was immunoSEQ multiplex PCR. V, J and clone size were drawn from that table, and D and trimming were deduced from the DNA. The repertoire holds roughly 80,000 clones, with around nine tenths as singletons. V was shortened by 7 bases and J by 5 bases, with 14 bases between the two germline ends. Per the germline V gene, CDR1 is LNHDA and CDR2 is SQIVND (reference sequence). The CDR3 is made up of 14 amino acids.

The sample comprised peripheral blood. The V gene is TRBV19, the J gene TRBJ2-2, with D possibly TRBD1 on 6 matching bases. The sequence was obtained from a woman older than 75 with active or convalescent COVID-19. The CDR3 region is CASTGRGRTGELFF. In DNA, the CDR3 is TGTGCCAGTACCGGCAGGGGTAGAACCGGGGAGCTGTTTTTT.